This T cell receptor (beta chain) was documented in a study of T cells after yellow fever vaccination. The germline V gene encodes CDR1 SGHTA and CDR2 FQGTGA. V lost 1 base and J lost 8, with 11 bases in between. The CDR3 totals 14 residues. One entry per CDR3 protein results from TCRdb running MiXCR on the 5' RACE reads. This table has roughly 28,000 distinct CDR3 sequences, 4.5% appearing once. This clonotype was recorded at least ten times. V gene TRBV7-3 combines with J gene TRBJ2-2, with unresolved D. The clonotype was recovered from a man aged 18 to 29 who received the YFV17D yellow fever vaccine. Sequencing was performed on PBMCs, either bulk or a sorted T-cell subset (CD4+, CD8+, memory, or dextramer-sorted; not recorded which), taken on the day of the yellow fever booster vaccination. CDR3 amino acids: CASSLNYVSGELFF. The CDR3 DNA follows: TGTGCCAGCAGCTTAAACTACGTATCTGGGGAGCTGTTTTTT. Using reference TRBV7-3 and TRBJ2-2 for the parts outside the CDR3, the full variable domain is GAGVSQTPSNKVTEKGKYVELRCDPISGHTALYWYRQSLGQGPEFLIYFQGTGAADDSGLPNDRFFAVRPEGSVSTLKIQRTERGDSAVYLCASSLNYVSGELFFGEGSRLTVL.